This is a list of T cell receptor beta chains from one sample in a study of pediatric ulcerative colitis. Libraries were prepared by immunoSEQ multiplex PCR; TCRdb keeps only in-frame clonotypes and omits some of them. This table holds 20,000 to 30,000 clones, 55% to 85% found once. Sequencing input: gut tissue. Receptor source: a boy aged 5 to 17 with severe ulcerative colitis. Each CDR3 is given with its conserved first and last residue. Each record gives: J gene, V gene, D gene, clone size, CDR3 DNA, CDR3 protein. D genes are given only for firm matches. A clone size is listed for some rows: how often the clone was seen (once, few, many), or a class if it is expanded.

>TRBJ2-1|TRBV6-4|TRBD2|few
TGTGCCAGCAGTGAAGCGGGAGGGCACGCTGAGCAGTTCTTC
CASSEAGGHAEQFF
>TRBJ2-5|TRBV7-2|NA|NA
TGTGCCAGCAGCTTAATGGGACAAAAACAAGAGACCCAGTACTTC
CASSLMGQKQETQYF
>TRBJ1-1|TRBV6-5|NA|NA
TGTGCCAGCAGTTTACAGGGTAGGGCTTTCTTT
CASSLQGRAFF
>TRBJ1-1|TRBV30|NA|NA
TGTGCCTGGAGTTTAGGGACAGAAGCTTTCTTT
CAWSLGTEAFF
>TRBJ1-2|TRBV4-1|NA|few
TGCGCCAGCAGCCAACCCGGGTATAACTATGGCTACACCTTC
CASSQPGYNYGYTF
>TRBJ2-7|TRBV2|NA|NA
TGTGCCAGCAGTGAAGACCGCTACGAGCAGTACTTC
CASSEDRYEQYF
>TRBJ1-6|TRBV25-1|NA|NA
TGTGCCAGCAGTGCATTGGGGTTCTTTTTGCCCCTCCACTTT
CASSALGFFLPLHF
>TRBJ2-3|TRBV10-2|NA|NA
TGCGCCTCGAGGAGGAGCACAGATACGCAGTATTTT
CASRRSTDTQYF
>TRBJ2-1|TRBV19|NA|NA
TGTGCCAGTAGTATACCAGCGGTCCACAATGAGCAGTTCTTC
CASSIPAVHNEQFF
>TRBJ2-3|TRBV7-2|NA|NA
TGTGCCAGCAGATTAGACCCCACTAGTTTGGGTCCCACAGATACGCAGTATTTT
CASRLDPTSLGPTDTQYF
>TRBJ1-1|TRBV4-2|TRBD1|NA
TGTGCCAGCACCTTGGACAGGGCGAACACTGAAGCTTTCTTT
CASTLDRANTEAFF
>TRBJ2-1|TRBV7-2|NA|NA
TGTGCCAGCAGCCCGGTAAGCTCCTACAATGAGCAGTTCTTC
CASSPVSSYNEQFF
>TRBJ2-1|TRBV4-2|NA|NA
TGTGCCAGCAGCCAAGAGCGAGGGCGTAGGTCCTACAATGAGCAGTTCTTC
CASSQERGRRSYNEQFF
>TRBJ2-5|TRBV2|NA|NA
TGTGCCAGCAGTGGCAGCAGGGCTATGGAGACCCAGTACTTC
CASSGSRAMETQYF
>TRBJ2-3|TRBV4-1|TRBD2|NA
TGCGCCAGCAGCCAACCCGGGACTAGCGGGATGATAAGGTCGACAGATACGCAGTATTTT
CASSQPGTSGMIRSTDTQYF
>TRBJ1-1|TRBV7-2|TRBD1|NA
TGTGCCAGCAGCGCGGACAGGGGGCCCACTGCTTTCTTT
CASSADRGPTAFF
>TRBJ1-3|TRBV25-1|NA|NA
TGTGCCAGCACCGGCGAGTACTCTGGAAACACCATATATTTT
CASTGEYSGNTIYF
>TRBJ2-1|TRBV6-5|NA|few
TGTGCCAGCAGCCCTTTAAGGTCCTACAATGAGCAGTTCTTC
CASSPLRSYNEQFF
>TRBJ2-7|TRBV10-2|TRBD2|NA
TGCGCCAGCAGTGACCCCTCAACTAGCGGGAGTCCCTACGAGCAGTACTTC
CASSDPSTSGSPYEQYF
>TRBJ2-2|TRBV5-6|NA|NA
TGTGCCAGCAGCCCGGGGCCAGGGGGGACCGGGGAGCTGTTTTTT
CASSPGPGGTGELFF
>TRBJ1-1|TRBV6-1|NA|few
TGTGCCAGCAGTATGATTATTTGGGGGACTGAAGCTTTCTTT
CASSMIIWGTEAFF
>TRBJ2-1|TRBV6-1|TRBD1|few
TGTGCCAGCAGTGAAGACCGGGACAGATACTACAATGAGCAGTTCTTC
CASSEDRDRYYNEQFF
>TRBJ1-1|TRBV6-4|NA|NA
TGTGCCAGCAGTGACAGGGTGAACACTGAAGCTTTCTTT
CASSDRVNTEAFF
>TRBJ2-1|TRBV18|NA|NA
TGTGCCAGCTCACCACTTACTTTGGCGGGGAGCTCCTACAATGAGCAGTTCTTC
CASSPLTLAGSSYNEQFF
>TRBJ2-7|TRBV18|NA|NA
TGTGCCAGCTCACCAAGCTGGGGTGGCCTTAACGAGCAGTACTTC
CASSPSWGGLNEQYF
>TRBJ1-3|TRBV6-1|TRBD1|NA
TGTGCCAGCAGTTCTACAGGGGGAGTAGGGAACACCATATATTTT
CASSSTGGVGNTIYF
>TRBJ2-1|TRBV5-4|TRBD2|NA
TGTGCCAGCAGCTTGGCTAGCGGGAGTGGGAATGAGCAGTTCTTC
CASSLASGSGNEQFF